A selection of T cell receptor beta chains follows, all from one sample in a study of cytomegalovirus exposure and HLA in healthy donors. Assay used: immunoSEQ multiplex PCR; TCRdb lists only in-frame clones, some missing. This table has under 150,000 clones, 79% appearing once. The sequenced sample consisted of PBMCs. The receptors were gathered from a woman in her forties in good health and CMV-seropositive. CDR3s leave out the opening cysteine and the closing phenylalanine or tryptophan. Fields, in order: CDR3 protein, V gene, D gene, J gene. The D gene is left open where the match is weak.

ASGRTGNVGNTIY | TRBV6-5 | - | TRBJ1-3
ASSEGTWDEQY | TRBV9 | - | TRBJ2-7
ASSLVSLSSYEQY | TRBV5-1 | - | TRBJ2-7
ASGEQGSTEAF | TRBV19 | TRBD1 | TRBJ1-1
SSSTGLLTTQY | TRBV7-9 | - | TRBJ2-3
ASSGRQRNEQY | TRBV2 | - | TRBJ2-7
ASSVGGGGATDTQY | TRBV9 | TRBD2 | TRBJ2-3
ATSREGSGDEKLF | TRBV15 | - | TRBJ1-4
ASTFNRGDGQVVRLEKLF | TRBV6-4 | TRBD1 | TRBJ1-4
ATAWDNNYGYT | TRBV19 | - | TRBJ1-2
ASSLAYTDTQY | TRBV5-1 | - | TRBJ2-3
ASSYSNRGYTEAF | TRBV6-6 | TRBD1 | TRBJ1-1
ASSPGRPNYGYT | TRBV5-4 | - | TRBJ1-2
ASSYTTGIYGYT | TRBV6-5 | - | TRBJ1-2
ASGQVARNSPLH | TRBV2 | TRBD1 | TRBJ1-6
AWSGVAKDTQY | TRBV30 | - | TRBJ2-3
ATSSTTGVGEKLF | TRBV15 | TRBD1 | TRBJ1-4
ASSQEPIPYEQY | TRBV14 | - | TRBJ2-7
ASGSSGGPETQY | TRBV12-5 | TRBD2 | TRBJ2-5
ASSLSTRFTREETQY | TRBV27 | - | TRBJ2-5
ASTLGTPNNEKLF | TRBV5-1 | - | TRBJ1-4
ASNRDSRSNQPQH | TRBV2 | TRBD1 | TRBJ1-5
ASSERGNTEAF | TRBV6-1 | - | TRBJ1-1
ASSGSGTPFEGYNEQF | TRBV9 | - | TRBJ2-1
AIGRTGGAGTEAF | TRBV10-3 | TRBD1 | TRBJ1-1
ASSYSGGFQETQY | TRBV6-5 | - | TRBJ2-5
ASSLSVNTEAF | TRBV7-3 | - | TRBJ1-1